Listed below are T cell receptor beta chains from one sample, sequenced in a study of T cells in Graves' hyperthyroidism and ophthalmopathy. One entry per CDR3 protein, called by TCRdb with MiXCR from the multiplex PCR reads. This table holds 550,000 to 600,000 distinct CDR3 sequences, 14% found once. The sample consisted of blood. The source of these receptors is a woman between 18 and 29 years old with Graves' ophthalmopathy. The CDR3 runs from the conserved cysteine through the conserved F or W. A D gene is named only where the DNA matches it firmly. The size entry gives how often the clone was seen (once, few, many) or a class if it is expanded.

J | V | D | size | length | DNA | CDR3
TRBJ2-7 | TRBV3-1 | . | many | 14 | TGTGCCAGCAGCCAAAGCGCTACAGGAAACGAGCAGTACTTC | CASSQSATGNEQYF
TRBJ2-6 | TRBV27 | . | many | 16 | TGTGCCAGCAGTCTAACCCCGAGCTCTGGGGCCAACGTCCTGACTTTC | CASSLTPSSGANVLTF
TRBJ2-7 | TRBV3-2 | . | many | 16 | TGTGCCAGCAGCCAAGATCGGATAGCACCGTCCTACGAGCAGTACTTC | CASSQDRIAPSYEQYF
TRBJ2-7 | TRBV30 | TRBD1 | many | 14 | TGTGCCTGGAGTGTAAGGGACAGGGTTTACGAGCAGTACTTC | CAWSVRDRVYEQYF
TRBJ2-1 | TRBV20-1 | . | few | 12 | TGCAGTGCTACTTTCATGGCAGGTGAGCAGTTCTTC | CSATFMAGEQFF
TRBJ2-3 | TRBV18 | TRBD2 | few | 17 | TGTGCCAGCTCACCCCCCGGCTCGACTAGCGGTGGAGATACGCAGTATTTT | CASSPPGSTSGGDTQYF
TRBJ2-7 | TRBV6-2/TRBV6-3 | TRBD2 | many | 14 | TGTGCCACCGCCGGGGCGGGAGCGCGAGGAGAGCAGTACTTC | CATAGAGARGEQYF
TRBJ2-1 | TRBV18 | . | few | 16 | TGTGCCAGCTCTGGAGGGTGGGCCCTCTCCTACAATGAGCAGTTCTTC | CASSGGWALSYNEQFF
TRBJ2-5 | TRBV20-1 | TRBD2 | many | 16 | TGCAGTGCTAGAGATGGGCTAGCGGCGGCCTGGGAGACCCAGTACTTC | CSARDGLAAAWETQYF
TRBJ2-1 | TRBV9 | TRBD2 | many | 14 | TGTGCCAGCGCCCGGGCTAGCGGATACAATGAGCAGTTCTTC | CASARASGYNEQFF